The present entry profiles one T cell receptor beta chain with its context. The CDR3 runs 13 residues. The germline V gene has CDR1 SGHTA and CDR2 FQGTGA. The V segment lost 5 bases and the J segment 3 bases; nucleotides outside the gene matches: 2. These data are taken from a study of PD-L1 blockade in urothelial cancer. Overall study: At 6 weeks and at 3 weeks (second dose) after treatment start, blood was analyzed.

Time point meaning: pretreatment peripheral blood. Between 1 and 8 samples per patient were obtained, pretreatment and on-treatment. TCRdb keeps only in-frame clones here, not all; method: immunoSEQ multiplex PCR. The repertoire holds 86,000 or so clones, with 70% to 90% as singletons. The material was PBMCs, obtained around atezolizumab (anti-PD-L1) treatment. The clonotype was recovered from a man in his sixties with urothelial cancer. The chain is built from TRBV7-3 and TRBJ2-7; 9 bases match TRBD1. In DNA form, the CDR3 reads TGTGCCAGCAGCGAGACAGGGGGCTACGAGCAGTACTTC. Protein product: CASSETGGYEQYF.